The 25 T cell receptor beta chains listed next were all sequenced from one sample in a study of blood T cell repertoires in COVID-19. Measured with immunoSEQ multiplex PCR; TCRdb has only the in-frame clones, and not every one. The sample carries more than 95,000 clones, around 86% recorded once. Specimen: peripheral blood. The receptors shown here come from a man in his sixties with acute or convalescent COVID-19.

V gene TRBV7-9 combines with J gene TRBJ2-7; D is perhaps TRBD2 (6 bases). The CDR3 is 14 residues long. Germline-derived CDR1 and CDR2 are SEHNR and FQNEAQ (reference sequence). The V gene lost 4 bases and the J gene lost 5 bases, with 15 bases spanning the gap. CDR3 sequence reads: CASSYLTSLHEQYF. CDR3 DNA: TGTGCCAGCAGCTACCTTACTAGCCTCCACGAGCAGTACTTC. The entire variable domain, with the rest obtained from reference TRBV7-9 and TRBJ2-7, is as follows: DTGVSQNPRHKITKRGQNVTFRCDPISEHNRLYWYRQTLGQGPEFLTYFQNEAQLEKSRLLSDRFSAERPKGSFSTLEIQRTEQGDSAMYLCASSYLTSLHEQYFGPGTRLTVT.

J is TRBJ2-2 and V is TRBV6-5; the D is unclear. V dropped 2 bases and J dropped 6 bases, with 10 bases sitting between them. The CDR3 has 14 residues. Germline CDR1 is MNHEY and CDR2 is SVGAGI. The CDR3 region is CASSYLVSSGELFF. The DNA of the CDR3 is TGTGCCAGCAGTTACCTAGTATCTTCCGGGGAGCTGTTTTTT.

V usage is TRBV15 and J usage is TRBJ2-2; D is unresolved. Deletions cut 1 base from V and 4 bases from J, with 10 bases between. The CDR3 loop spans 15 amino acids. Germline V gene data show CDR1 as LNHNV and CDR2 as YYDKDF (reference sequence). In DNA form, the CDR3 reads TGTGCCACCAGCAGAGGTACTACACGCACCGGGGAGCTGTTTTTT. This translates into CATSRGTTRTGELFF. Using reference TRBV15 and TRBJ2-2 for the parts outside the CDR3, the full variable domain is DAMVIQNPRYQVTQFGKPVTLSCSQTLNHNVMYWYQQKSSQAPKLLFHYYDKDFNNEADTPDNFQSRRPNTSFCFLDIRSPGLGDTAMYLCATSRGTTRTGELFFGEGSRLTVL.

This clone was picked up one time. V and J are TRBV6-1 and TRBJ1-5; D is undetermined. This CDR3 comprises 13 residues. In germline, CDR1 is MNHNS, CDR2 SASEGT. The V and J ends lost 2 bases and 1 base respectively, with 3 bases between them. The CDR3, as DNA: TGTGCCAGCAGTGAACTGAGCAATCAGCCCCAGCATTTT. The encoded protein is CASSELSNQPQHF.

The rearrangement joins TRBV4-2 to TRBJ2-2, with TRBD1 identical over 9 bases. The germline gives CDR1 LGHNA, CDR2 YNFKEQ. The CDR3 has 15 amino acids. Trimming cost V 1 base and J 4 bases; bases outside gene matches: 1. The CDR3 DNA reads TGTGCCAGCAGCCAAGGGACAGGGGCCACCGGGGAGCTGTTTTTT. Protein product: CASSQGTGATGELFF.

The V gene is TRBV7-9, the J gene TRBJ1-3; tentative D call: TRBD1 (6 bases). V was cut by 3 bases and J by 0 bases, with 12 bases left in between. This CDR3 comprises 16 residues. From germline, CDR1 is SEHNR and CDR2 FQNEAQ (reference sequence). The CDR3 bases are TGTGCCAGCAGCTTGCAGCTGACAGGCTCTGGAAACACCATATATTTT. The encoded protein is CASSLQLTGSGNTIYF. Complete variable domain (other parts from reference TRBV7-9 and TRBJ1-3): DTGVSQNPRHKITKRGQNVTFRCDPISEHNRLYWYRQTLGQGPEFLTYFQNEAQLEKSRLLSDRFSAERPKGSFSTLEIQRTEQGDSAMYLCASSLQLTGSGNTIYFGEGSWLTVV.

This clone was counted once. The V and J genes are TRBV27 and TRBJ2-1, with 7 bases matching TRBD1. Germline values: CDR1 MNHEY, CDR2 SMNVEV (reference sequence). After removal of 4 bases from V and 4 bases from J, the junction contained 4 bases not matched to a gene. The CDR3 covers 14 residues. The CDR3: CASSSGQEYNEQFF. The CDR3 DNA reads TGTGCCAGCAGTTCCGGACAGGAGTACAATGAGCAGTTCTTC.

The chain joins TRBV29-1 to TRBJ2-1; 8 positions match TRBD1. V shed 6 bases and J 6 bases; nucleotides not matched to a gene: 4. Germline assignment: CDR1 SQVTM and CDR2 ANQGSEA. The CDR3 extends over 12 amino acids. CDR3 nucleotides: TGCAGCGTGGTAGGACAGGGCAATGAGCAGTTCTTC. This encodes CSVVGQGNEQFF.

The gene calls are TRBV4-2 and TRBJ2-1; 8 positions agree with TRBD2. This CDR3 region has 15 residues. CDR1 and CDR2 (germline): LGHNA, YNFKEQ. The trim removed 4 bases at V and 4 bases at J, leaving 6 bases unmatched. CDR3 residues: CASSRAGLAYNEQFF. CDR3 bases: TGTGCCAGCAGCCGGGCTGGACTAGCTTACAATGAGCAGTTCTTC.

This clone was seen only a few times. The rearrangement uses TRBV10-2 and TRBJ1-5, with D possibly matching TRBD1 (6 bases). Trimming cost V 10 bases and J 0 bases, with 13 bases left between them. The length of the CDR3 is 14 residues. Germline-derived CDR1 and CDR2 are WSHSY and SAAADI. The CDR3 DNA is TGCGCCACGGGGAAGGGGGTTAGCAATCAGCCCCAGCATTTT. Its protein product is CATGKGVSNQPQHF.

The chain carries TRBV19 and TRBJ1-1; D remains ambiguous. CDR3 length equals 14 residues. The V gene lost 1 base and the J gene lost 4 bases, with 10 bases spanning the gap. Germline V gene sequence: CDR1 LNHDA, CDR2 SQIVND (reference sequence). For the CDR3, the DNA is TGTGCCAGTAGTATAGCGGGAGGGTTCACTGAAGCTTTCTTT. Protein product: CASSIAGGFTEAFF.

The chain recombines TRBV24-1 with TRBJ2-1; D remains ambiguous. This CDR3 contains 14 residues. The germline gives CDR1 KGHDR, CDR2 SFDVKD. V lost 0 bases, J lost 6 bases, and 8 bases lay in between. The CDR3 bases are TGTGCCACCAGTGATTTGACCGGGTTCAATGAGCAGTTCTTC. The encoded protein is CATSDLTGFNEQFF.

V and J are TRBV4-1 and TRBJ1-6; 7 positions agree with TRBD1. The J segment lost 5 bases and the V segment lost 3 bases, leaving 4 bases of the junction unmatched. Germline CDR1 reads MGHRA; CDR2 reads YSYEKL. The CDR3 is made up of 15 amino acids. The CDR3 coding sequence is TGCGCCAGCAGCCACCCAGGGGGTAATAATTCACCCCTCCACTTT. This sequence encodes CASSHPGGNNSPLHF.

The V call is TRBV7-2, the J call TRBJ2-5; 8 bases are a match to TRBD2. CDR3 length: 16 amino acids. The germline V gene encodes CDR1 SGHTA and CDR2 FQGNSA. After removal of 7 bases from V and 1 base from J, the junction contained 11 bases not matched to a gene. CDR3 sequence reads: CASTPKGLAGQETQYF. The CDR3 DNA reads as TGTGCCAGCACCCCTAAGGGGCTAGCGGGCCAAGAGACCCAGTACTTC. Using reference TRBV7-2 and TRBJ2-5 for the parts outside the CDR3, the full variable domain is GAGVSQSPSNKVTEKGKDVELRCDPISGHTALYWYRQSLGQGLEFLIYFQGNSAPDKSGLPSDRFSAERTGGSVSTLTIQRTQQEDSAVYLCASTPKGLAGQETQYFGPGTRLLVL.

The chain uses TRBV5-1 and TRBJ2-7; 14 positions agree with TRBD2. In germline, CDR1 is SGHRS, CDR2 YFSETQ. The length of the CDR3 is 17 residues. With 4 bases clipped from V and 5 bases from J, the junction kept 11 bases outside the gene matches. The CDR3 region has the DNA TGCGCCAGCAGCGTTGGGACTAGCGGGAGTAGTAGAGACGAGCAGTACTTC. Encoded protein: CASSVGTSGSSRDEQYF.

This rearrangement joins TRBV28 to TRBJ1-5; no reliable D call. The CDR3 consists of 15 residues. Trimming shortened V by 5 bases and J by 1 base, and 12 bases separated the two germline ends. Germline assignment: CDR1 MDHEN and CDR2 SYDVKM. This chain's CDR3 is CASSPPAGSNQPQHF. CDR3 in DNA: TGTGCCAGCAGTCCCCCGGCCGGGAGCAATCAGCCCCAGCATTTT. Looking up the rest from reference TRBV28 and TRBJ1-5 gives the full variable domain: DVKVTQSSRYLVKRTGEKVFLECVQDMDHENMFWYRQDPGLGLRLIYFSYDVKMKEKGDIPEGYSVSREKKERFSLILESASTNQTSMYLCASSPPAGSNQPQHFGDGTRLSIL.

This chain links TRBV18 with TRBJ2-7; D is ambiguous. This CDR3 has 13 amino acids. Deletions cut 2 bases from V and 2 bases from J, with 7 bases between. Germline CDR1 KGHSH, CDR2 LQKENI. The CDR3 DNA reads as TGTGCCAGCTCACCAGTCGGTGCCTACGAGCAGTACTTC. Protein: CASSPVGAYEQYF.

The chain carries TRBV28 and TRBJ1-5; no reliable D call. The CDR3 is made up of 16 amino acids. The germline V gene has CDR1 MDHEN and CDR2 SYDVKM. The germline V and J ends were trimmed by 3 bases and 0 bases, with 12 bases remaining between them. CDR3 sequence reads: CASSFRADYSNQPQHF. The CDR3 region has the DNA TGTGCCAGCAGTTTTAGGGCAGACTATAGCAATCAGCCCCAGCATTTT.

The V gene is TRBV28, the J gene TRBJ2-1; 14 positions match TRBD2. In germline, CDR1 is MDHEN, CDR2 SYDVKM. This CDR3 comprises 16 residues. After removal of 5 bases from V and 6 bases from J, the junction contained 6 bases not matched to a gene. The CDR3 nucleotides are TGTGCCAGCAGTCTTCCGGGACTAGCGGGAGCCAATGAGCAGTTCTTC. Its translation: CASSLPGLAGANEQFF.

The rearrangement uses TRBV5-8 and TRBJ1-2; 7 nucleotides line up with TRBD1. The germline CDR1 and CDR2 sequences are SGHTS and YDEGEE. This CDR3 spans 16 amino acids. J was trimmed by 4 bases and V by 0 bases; bases with no gene match: 9. The CDR3, as DNA: TGTGCCAGCAGCTTGGATTCTACAGGGGCCGGCTATGGCTACACCTTC. Protein: CASSLDSTGAGYGYTF.

This sequence joins TRBV6-5 and TRBJ2-7; D is unclear. Germline V CDR1 and CDR2: MNHEY, SVGAGI. V dropped 7 bases and J dropped 6 bases, with 13 bases sitting between them. The length of the CDR3 is 12 residues. DNA of the CDR3: TGTGCCAGCACCAAAAAGACTGGCGAGCAGTACTTC. This gives the protein CASTKKTGEQYF.

This chain links TRBV10-3 with TRBJ1-5; D is possibly TRBD1 (5 bases). With 2 bases removed from V and 7 bases from J, the gap between germline ends came to 9 bases. The CDR3 is made up of 13 amino acids. Germline assignment: CDR1 ENHRY and CDR2 SYGVKD. DNA for the CDR3: TGTGCCATCAGTGAGGGGCAGGGCCAGCCCCAGCATTTT. It yields the protein CAISEGQGQPQHF.

V usage is TRBV15 and J usage is TRBJ1-1, with a possible D match to TRBD1 (5 bases). The V gene's germline CDR1 is LNHNV and CDR2 YYDKDF (reference sequence). The CDR3 loop spans 13 amino acids. V was shortened by 3 bases and J by 5 bases, with 10 bases between the two germline ends. The CDR3 coding sequence is TGTGCCACCAGCAGCTGGGGCCGGACTGAAGCTTTCTTT. It yields the protein CATSSWGRTEAFF.

The CDR3 spells CASSILPGGDTEAFF. CDR3 nucleotide sequence: TGTGCCAGTAGTATTTTGCCGGGAGGTGACACTGAAGCTTTCTTT. The J gene is TRBJ1-1, the V gene TRBV19; D remains ambiguous. V lost 3 bases and J 3 bases, leaving 14 bases between the germline ends. This CDR3 is built from 15 residues. The germline V gene has CDR1 LNHDA and CDR2 SQIVND (reference sequence).

The genes are TRBV28 and TRBJ1-1, with 8 bases lining up with TRBD1. The CDR3 is 16 amino acids. J lost 0 bases, V lost 2 bases, and 5 bases had no gene match. Germline values: CDR1 MDHEN, CDR2 SYDVKM. CDR3 sequence (DNA): TGTGCCAGCAGTTTACAGGGGGCGAGCATGAACACTGAAGCTTTCTTT. Translated: CASSLQGASMNTEAFF.